One and the same sample provided the 13 T cell receptor beta chains below, sequenced in a study of synovial regulatory T cells in juvenile arthritis. The protocol was immunoSEQ multiplex PCR, while the TCRdb copy is restricted to in-frame clones and leaves out a portion. Its table records roughly 800 clones. Each patient with active arthritis gave synovial fluid along with matched peripheral blood. Sequencing was carried out using Treg cells from the synovium. The receptors were gathered from a donor aged 2 to 35 with juvenile idiopathic arthritis.

This clone is called medium-sized based on its frequency. The rearrangement uses TRBV7-9 and TRBJ1-1; TCRdb's assignment of TRBD1 cannot be checked, as there is no DNA. CDR1 SEHNR and CDR2 FQNEAQ come from the germline V gene (reference sequence). This CDR3 region has 13 residues. DNA is not on record. The CDR3 loop reads CASSFPGRPEAFF.

V and J are TRBV25-1 and TRBJ1-2; with no DNA, the TCRdb D assignment of TRBD1 cannot be verified. The germline V gene has CDR1 MGHDK and CDR2 SYGVNS. CDR3 length: 17 residues. The DNA is unrecorded. CDR3 sequence: CASSDGQVLAYNYGYTF.

This clone is identified as medium-sized from frequency. The chain combines TRBV28 with TRBJ2-7; TCRdb's D gene call, TRBD1, goes unchecked for lack of DNA. Germline CDR1 is MDHEN and CDR2 is SYDVKM. This CDR3 region has 13 residues. The record lacks a DNA sequence. CDR3 region: CASSWLGVGEQYF.

The rearrangement links TRBV18 to TRBJ1-2. This CDR3 has 16 amino acids. The DNA sequence is not available. Germline V gene lookup returns CDR1 KGHSH and CDR2 LQKENI. CDR3 region: CASSPFIADGNYGYTF.

This clone is classed as medium-sized (0.01 to 0.1%) by frequency. The V call is TRBV9, the J call TRBJ2-1; checking the TCRdb D call of TRBD2 is not possible without DNA. Germline loops: CDR1 SGDLS, CDR2 YYNGEE. The CDR3 runs to 17 residues. A DNA sequence was not provided. The CDR3 loop reads CASSGRLAGASYNEQFF.

Considering frequency, this clone is hyperexpanded. This chain joins TRBV10-3 and TRBJ1-4; the TCRdb D gene call, TRBD1, has no DNA to confirm it. Germline V CDR1 and CDR2: ENHRY, SYGVKD. The CDR3 spans 16 residues. DNA for this receptor is not on file. The CDR3 is CAISEGQGFANEKLFF.

This clone is classed as medium-sized (0.01 to 0.1%) by frequency. The rearrangement links TRBV20-1 to TRBJ2-5. The CDR3 runs to 11 residues. No DNA is given. Germline CDR1 is DFQATT and CDR2 is SNEGSKA (reference sequence). Here the CDR3 reads CSARLGETQYF.

This clone ranks as medium-sized in terms of frequency. V and J are TRBV11-2 and TRBJ1-1. The CDR3 is 18 amino acids. DNA for this receptor is not on file. Germline lookup yields CDR1 SGHAT and CDR2 FQNNGV. The CDR3 reads CASSLVPEPLDWGTEAFF. The full variable domain, with the rest looked up from reference TRBV11-2 and TRBJ1-1, is EAGVAQSPRYKIIEKRQSVAFWCNPISGHATLYWYQQILGQGPKLLIQFQNNGVVDDSQLPKDRFSAERLKGVDSTLKIQPAKLEDSAVYLCASSLVPEPLDWGTEAFFGQGTRLTVV.

The V gene is TRBV11-2, the J gene TRBJ1-6; without DNA, the TCRdb call of TRBD1 cannot be checked. From germline, CDR1 is SGHAT and CDR2 FQNNGV. The CDR3 covers 16 residues. DNA is not recorded here. The CDR3 sequence is CASSPARDRPNSPLHF.

CDR3 loop: CASKREVSGGYTF. The chain couples TRBV2 to TRBJ1-2. The length of the CDR3 is 13 residues. A DNA sequence was not provided. Germline CDR1 reads SNHLY; CDR2 reads FYNNEI.

In terms of frequency, this clone is medium-sized (0.01 to 0.1%). The chain carries TRBV25-1 and TRBJ2-1. The CDR3 has 15 residues. Only the protein is on record. Germline V gene sequence: CDR1 MGHDK, CDR2 SYGVNS. The CDR3: CASSLSLNPYNEQFF.

According to its frequency, this clone is large. The rearrangement uses TRBV10-2 and TRBJ1-3. The CDR3 covers 14 residues. No DNA sequence was recorded. CDR1 is WSHSY and CDR2 is SAAADI in the germline V gene. The CDR3 spells CASSVSEAGNTIYF.

The CDR3 loop reads CASSPGTLQETQYF. The rearrangement joins TRBV5-5 to TRBJ2-5; no DNA is available, so the TRBD2 call from TCRdb remains unchecked. The CDR3 consists of 14 residues. No DNA is listed. Germline V gene sequence: CDR1 SGHKS, CDR2 YYEKEE (reference sequence).